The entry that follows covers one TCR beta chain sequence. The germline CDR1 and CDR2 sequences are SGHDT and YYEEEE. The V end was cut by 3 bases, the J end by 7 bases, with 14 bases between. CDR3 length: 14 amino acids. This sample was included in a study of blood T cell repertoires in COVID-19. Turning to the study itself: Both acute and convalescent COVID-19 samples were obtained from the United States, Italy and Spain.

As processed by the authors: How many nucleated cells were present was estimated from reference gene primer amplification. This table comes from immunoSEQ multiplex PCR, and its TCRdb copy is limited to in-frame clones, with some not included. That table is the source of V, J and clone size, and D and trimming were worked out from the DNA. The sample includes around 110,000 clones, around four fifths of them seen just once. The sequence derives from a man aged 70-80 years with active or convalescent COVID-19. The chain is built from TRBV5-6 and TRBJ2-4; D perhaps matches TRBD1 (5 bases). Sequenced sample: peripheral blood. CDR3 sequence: CASSSVRAENIQYF. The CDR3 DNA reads TGTGCCAGCAGCTCTGTCAGGGCCGAGAACATTCAGTACTTC. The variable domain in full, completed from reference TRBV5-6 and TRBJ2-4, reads DAGVTQSPTHLIKTRGQQVTLRCSPKSGHDTVSWYQQALGQGPQFIFQYYEEEERQRGNFPDRFSGHQFPNYSSELNVNALLLGDSALYLCASSSVRAENIQYFGAGTRLSVL.